Each of the 27 T cell receptor beta chains below was sequenced from the same sample in a study of Graves' ophthalmopathy and Graves' hyperthyroidism. TCR beta CDR3 regions were amplified from RNA transcripts. A first-round RT-PCR used HTBI primers, followed by a second-round multiplex PCR. TCRdb passed the multiplex PCR reads through MiXCR, listing each CDR3 protein once. The profile covers under 350,000 distinct CDR3 sequences, with roughly a sixth appearing a single time and about 12% taken by the ten largest. The source material was peripheral blood. Every receptor here comes from an adult man with Graves' ophthalmopathy.

This clonotype appeared many times. This rearrangement joins TRBV7-2 to TRBJ1-1; D uncertain. The CDR3 extends over 16 amino acids. V lost 5 bases to trimming and J lost 4 bases, with 20 bases between them. Per the germline V gene, CDR1 is SGHTA and CDR2 is FQGNSA. In DNA, the CDR3 is TGTGCCAGCAGCGCTCGATTTGGTCCGCAGACCACTGAAGCTTTCTTT. This encodes CASSARFGPQTTEAFF. The variable domain in full, completed from reference TRBV7-2 and TRBJ1-1, reads GAGVSQSPSNKVTEKGKDVELRCDPISGHTALYWYRQSLGQGLEFLIYFQGNSAPDKSGLPSDRFSAERTGGSVSTLTIQRTQQEDSAVYLCASSARFGPQTTEAFFGQGTRLTVV.

This clonotype was counted a few times. This rearrangement joins TRBV18 to TRBJ2-7; D might be TRBD2 (5 bases). Looked up from germline, CDR1 is KGHSH and CDR2 is LQKENI. The ends were cut back, 1 base at V and 7 bases at J, with 11 bases in the middle. The CDR3 loop spans 13 amino acids. CDR3 region: CASSPRAGEEQYF. CDR3 sequence (DNA): TGTGCCAGCTCACCACGGGCGGGCGAAGAGCAGTACTTC.

A note on this clonotype: At one of its ends the junction is not consistent with the germline gene, which may arise from a read error. The CDR3 sequence: CASSEEVGKNIQYF. The DNA for the CDR3 is TGCGCCAGCAGCGAAGAAGTCGGCAAAAACATTCAGTACTTC. The chain carries TRBV4-3 and TRBJ2-4; D is unclear. The germline V gene has CDR1 LGHNA and CDR2 YSLEER. The CDR3 covers 14 residues.

The chain links TRBV12-5 to TRBJ1-1; no firm D call. Trimming shortened V by 5 bases and J by 2 bases, and 18 bases separated the two germline ends. The germline gives CDR1 LGHNT, CDR2 FRNRAP. This CDR3 region has 16 residues. The CDR3, as DNA: TGTGCTAGTGGTATAGGTTACGGAGTCGCAAACACTGAAGCTTTCTTT. This encodes CASGIGYGVANTEAFF.

This clonotype has ten or more counts. The chain is built from TRBV27 and TRBJ2-2; D is undetermined. This CDR3 is built from 15 residues. Germline V gives CDR1 MNHEY, CDR2 SMNVEV (reference sequence). V was shortened by 4 bases and J by 4 bases, with 13 bases between the two germline ends. The CDR3: CASSSSVWGTGELFF. The CDR3 DNA is TGTGCCAGCAGTTCCTCAGTATGGGGCACCGGGGAGCTGTTTTTT.

This clonotype was found many times. J is TRBJ2-5 and V is TRBV20-1; TRBD2 matches at 12 bases. In germline, CDR1 is DFQATT, CDR2 SNEGSKA (reference sequence). With V trimmed by 0 bases and J by 4 bases, 6 bases remained unmatched. This CDR3 is 16 amino acids long. CDR3 nucleotides: TGCAGTGCTAGAGAGGCTAGCGGGGGGGCCCCAGAGACCCAGTACTTC. Amino acid sequence: CSAREASGGAPETQYF.

In its sample, this clonotype was seen many times. The J gene is TRBJ1-5, the V gene TRBV12-3 or TRBV12-4; no clear D gene. This CDR3 is 17 amino acids long. The V end was cut by 3 bases, the J end by 5 bases, with 20 bases between. CDR3 amino acids: CASSFVRAPRWDQPQHF. The CDR3 DNA is TGTGCCAGCAGTTTCGTTCGCGCGCCGAGGTGGGATCAGCCCCAGCATTTT.

In this sample, this clonotype turned up many times. The J gene is TRBJ1-5, the V gene TRBV19; TRBD1 aligns across 7 bases. The CDR3 has 15 amino acids. Germline CDR1 reads LNHDA; CDR2 reads SQIVND (reference sequence). With 4 bases clipped from V and 1 base from J, the junction kept 4 bases outside the gene matches. CDR3 protein: CASSKGQSSNQPQHF. As DNA, the CDR3 is TGTGCCAGTAGTAAGGGACAGAGCAGCAATCAGCCCCAGCATTTT. The full variable domain, in which reference TRBV19 and TRBJ1-5 provide the parts outside the CDR3, is DGGITQSPKYLFRKEGQNVTLSCEQNLNHDAMYWYRQDPGQGLRLIYYSQIVNDFQKGDIAEGYSVSREKKESFPLTVTSAQKNPTAFYLCASSKGQSSNQPQHFGDGTRLSIL.

In this sample, this clonotype turned up many times. The gene calls are TRBV2 and TRBJ2-7; D gene ambiguous. V lost 3 bases to trimming and J lost 6 bases, with 9 bases between them. This CDR3 region has 12 residues. The germline V gene encodes CDR1 SNHLY and CDR2 FYNNEI. The CDR3 DNA reads TGTGCCAGCAGTGATCCCACCTGCGAGCAGTACTTC. Amino acids: CASSDPTCEQYF.

The rearrangement uses TRBV6-2 or TRBV6-3 and TRBJ2-7, with 9 bases lining up with TRBD2. Germline loops: CDR1 MNHEY, CDR2 SVGEGT. V trimming: 3 bases; J trimming: 3 bases; junction bases outside the gene matches: 18. The CDR3 contains 19 residues. The CDR3 here is CASSYRDHGATSGVYEQYF. The CDR3 DNA is TGTGCCAGCAGTTATCGAGATCATGGGGCGACTAGCGGTGTCTACGAGCAGTACTTC.

This clonotype was seen repeatedly, ten times or more. The chain carries TRBV4-3 and TRBJ1-2; 12 nucleotides agree with TRBD1. This CDR3 has 16 amino acids. The trim removed 1 base at V and 8 bases at J, leaving 8 bases unmatched. The V gene's germline CDR1 is LGHNA and CDR2 YSLEER. CDR3 nucleotide sequence: TGCGCCAGCAGCCAAGCTTTATTGGGACAGGGGGCGGGCTACACCTTC. Its translation: CASSQALLGQGAGYTF.

This rearrangement joins TRBV4-1 to TRBJ2-4; unclear D gene. CDR1 and CDR2 from the germline V gene are MGHRA and YSYEKL. With 0 bases removed from V and 5 bases from J, the gap between germline ends came to 11 bases. This CDR3 spans 15 amino acids. The CDR3 sequence is CASSQDARIENIQYF. CDR3 coding DNA: TGCGCCAGCAGCCAAGATGCCAGGATTGAAAACATTCAGTACTTC.

This clonotype was found many times. In DNA form, the CDR3 reads TGTGCCAGTAGTGAGGGGCTCCGGCCTCCCGGGGAGCTGTTTTTT. Translated, it gives CASSEGLRPPGELFF. The chain employs TRBV19 and TRBJ2-2; D tentatively reads TRBD1 or TRBD2 (5 bases each). The CDR3 runs 15 residues. V shed 5 bases and J shed 6 bases, with 16 bases lying between them. The germline CDR1 and CDR2 sequences are LNHDA and SQIVND (reference sequence). Combining the CDR3 with reference TRBV19 and TRBJ2-2 gives the whole variable domain DGGITQSPKYLFRKEGQNVTLSCEQNLNHDAMYWYRQDPGQGLRLIYYSQIVNDFQKGDIAEGYSVSREKKESFPLTVTSAQKNPTAFYLCASSEGLRPPGELFFGEGSRLTVL.

This clonotype was observed at least ten times. The CDR3 spells CASSPVSGGSYEQYF. In DNA, the CDR3 is TGTGCCAGCAGTCCGGTCAGCGGGGGATCCTACGAGCAGTACTTC. The rearrangement links TRBV28 to TRBJ2-7; 8 nucleotides align to TRBD2. Trimming removed 5 bases from V and 1 base from J; junction bases left unmatched: 7. The germline gives CDR1 MDHEN, CDR2 SYDVKM. The CDR3 covers 15 residues.

The V call is TRBV3-1, the J call TRBJ2-5; 7 bases align to TRBD2. CDR1 is LGHDT and CDR2 is YNNKEL in the germline V gene (reference sequence). Unmatched junction bases numbered 1, after V lost 2 bases and J lost 4 bases. This CDR3 is 13 amino acids long. CDR3 sequence (DNA): TGTGCCAGCAGCCAAATAGCGGGAGAGACCCAGTACTTC. Amino acid sequence: CASSQIAGETQYF.

Ten or more counts support this clonotype. The chain combines TRBV13 with TRBJ1-1; possibly TRBD1 for D (6 bases). Deletions cut 5 bases from V and 0 bases from J, with 16 bases between. Germline V gene lookup returns CDR1 PRHDT and CDR2 FYEKMQ (reference sequence). CDR3 length: 16 residues. Here the CDR3 reads CASSLRDMALNTEAFF. The CDR3 DNA reads TGTGCCAGCAGCCTACGGGACATGGCCCTGAACACTGAAGCTTTCTTT.

The chain recombines TRBV6-2 or TRBV6-3 with TRBJ1-5; D not certain. Between the trimmed V and J ends, which lost 5 bases and 5 bases, there was a span of 13 bases. The CDR3 is made up of 14 amino acids. Germline V gene sequence: CDR1 MNHEY, CDR2 SVGEGT. The CDR3 sequence: CASSEAGADQPQHF. In DNA form, the CDR3 reads TGTGCCAGCAGTGAGGCAGGCGCGGATCAGCCCCAGCATTTT.

This clonotype showed up many times. The chain employs TRBV12-3 or TRBV12-4 and TRBJ1-1; D gene ambiguous. This CDR3 spans 12 amino acids. The V end lost 6 bases, the J end lost 7 bases, and 12 bases lay between the germline ends. CDR3 DNA: TGTGCCAGCAGCATACGGGCGGGTGAAGCTTTCTTT. Encoded protein: CASSIRAGEAFF.

This clonotype showed up many times. V and J are TRBV15 and TRBJ1-5; no definite D call. CDR3 length: 16 amino acids. The germline V gene encodes CDR1 LNHNV and CDR2 YYDKDF (reference sequence). Trimming cost V 1 base and J 3 bases, with 13 bases left between them. The CDR3 DNA sequence: TGTGCCACCAGCAGAGGCCCAACAAGAAACAATCAGCCCCAGCATTTT. This sequence encodes CATSRGPTRNNQPQHF.

The table lists this clonotype with many counts. This sequence joins TRBV13 and TRBJ1-1; no clear D. V lost 4 bases to trimming and J lost 7 bases, with 16 bases between them. Per germline, CDR1 PRHDT and CDR2 FYEKMQ (reference sequence). This CDR3 has 14 residues. The DNA for the CDR3 is TGTGCCAGCAGCTCCGCCGGAGGTGAGATTGAAGCTTTCTTT. Translating it yields CASSSAGGEIEAFF.

This clonotype was observed at least ten times. The chain uses TRBV20-1 and TRBJ1-1, with 7 bases identical to TRBD1. Trimming took 8 bases from V and 4 from J; bases not matched to a gene: 10. The CDR3 length is 13 residues. Per germline, CDR1 DFQATT and CDR2 SNEGSKA (reference sequence). The CDR3 is CSTPAQGTTEAFF. The DNA for the CDR3 is TGCAGTACCCCGGCACAGGGGACCACTGAAGCTTTCTTT.

This clonotype has a handful of counts. The genes are TRBV18 and TRBJ1-5; 7 bases line up with TRBD1. The CDR3 loop spans 14 amino acids. V was pared by 1 base and J by 6 bases, with 3 bases of the junction left unmatched. Germline loops: CDR1 KGHSH, CDR2 LQKENI. CDR3 in amino acids: CASSPQQGPQPQHF. In DNA, the CDR3 is TGTGCCAGCTCACCACAACAGGGGCCTCAGCCCCAGCATTTT.

There are many counts of this clonotype. This chain links TRBV18 with TRBJ2-7; D call uncertain. Trimming shortened V by 3 bases and J by 4 bases, and 7 bases separated the two germline ends. The CDR3 spans 12 residues. CDR1 is KGHSH and CDR2 is LQKENI in the germline V gene. CDR3 loop: CASSPTLYEQYF. Written as DNA, the CDR3 is TGTGCCAGCTCACCTACCTTATACGAGCAGTACTTC.

In its sample, this clonotype was seen many times. This chain links TRBV7-3 with TRBJ2-7; 9 nucleotides agree with TRBD1. CDR1 is SGHTA and CDR2 is FQGTGA in the germline V gene. The CDR3 sequence is 14 residues long. The junction had 7 bases not matched to a gene; V was cut back by 8 bases and J by 2 bases. The CDR3 DNA is TGTGCCAGCGCGCAGGGGACAGGGACCTACGAGCAGTACTTC. Amino acids: CASAQGTGTYEQYF. Full variable domain (outside the CDR3, taken from reference TRBV7-3 and TRBJ2-7): GAGVSQTPSNKVTEKGKYVELRCDPISGHTALYWYRQSLGQGPEFLIYFQGTGAADDSGLPNDRFFAVRPEGSVSTLKIQRTERGDSAVYLCASAQGTGTYEQYFGPGTRLTVT.

Ten or more counts support this clonotype. The rearrangement joins TRBV9 to TRBJ2-5; D possibly uses TRBD1 or TRBD2 (6 bases each). Germline V lookup: CDR1 SGDLS, CDR2 YYNGEE. V dropped 0 bases and J dropped 0 bases, with 18 bases sitting between them. The CDR3 spans 18 residues. CDR3 residues: CASSVVPSGAGYQETQYF. The CDR3 bases are TGTGCCAGCAGCGTAGTACCATCGGGGGCGGGGTACCAAGAGACCCAGTACTTC.

This clonotype was observed at least ten times. The genes are TRBV6-2 or TRBV6-3 and TRBJ2-7; D remains ambiguous. The CDR3 runs to 11 residues. Per germline, CDR1 MNHEY and CDR2 SVGEGT. Trimming took 6 bases from V and 2 from J, leaving 5 bases between them. CDR3 protein: CASRITYEQYF. The CDR3 bases are TGTGCCAGCAGAATAACCTACGAGCAGTACTTC.

This chain uses TRBV20-1 with TRBJ2-7, with 7 bases matching TRBD2. The CDR3 extends over 12 amino acids. After removal of 4 bases from V and 3 bases from J, the junction contained 3 bases not matched to a gene. Germline loops: CDR1 DFQATT, CDR2 SNEGSKA (reference sequence). The CDR3 spells CSATGLVYEQYF. The CDR3 coding sequence is TGCAGTGCTACAGGACTAGTCTACGAGCAGTACTTC.